This T cell receptor beta chain was recovered during a study of cytomegalovirus exposure and HLA in healthy donors. The primer mix had 60 Vbeta and 13 Jbeta primers. The table came from immunoSEQ multiplex PCR; TCRdb's copy has only in-frame clones and leaves some out. Recorded here are about 53,000 clones; the top ten clones represent about an eighth. CDR3 length equals 13 residues. V dropped 4 bases and J dropped 4; count of bases not matched to a gene: 3. CDR1 is WNHNN, CDR2 SYGVQD, per germline (reference sequence). The chain has TRBV10-1 and TRBJ1-1; 7 nucleotides agree with TRBD1. The specimen sequenced was PBMCs. This TCR came from a man younger than 35 in good health and CMV-seropositive. DNA of the CDR3: TGCGCCAGCAGTGTGGCAGGGGGCACTGAAGCTTTCTTT. Translation gives CASSVAGGTEAFF.